This passage covers 18 T cell receptor beta chains from one sample sequenced in a study of T cells in Graves' hyperthyroidism and ophthalmopathy. The TCR beta CDR3 regions underwent amplification using RNA transcripts as the source. The HTBI primer set drove a first-round RT-PCR of the TCR CDR3. TCRdb re-called the multiplex PCR reads with MiXCR, one entry per CDR3 protein. The sample consists of under 400,000 distinct CDR3 sequences, about 25% of them appearing once. Sequences were obtained from blood. The receptors were gathered from a man between 45 and 60 years old with Graves' hyperthyroidism.

In this sample, this clonotype turned up a few times. V and J are TRBV11-3 and TRBJ2-2; D is unresolved. Germline CDR1 and CDR2: SGHNT and YENEEA. This CDR3 spans 14 amino acids. V lost 1 base and J lost 6, with 9 bases in between. The CDR3 nucleotides read TGTGCCAGCAGCTTAGTTTGGAGTCCCGGGGAGCTGTTTTTT. As protein: CASSLVWSPGELFF. The variable domain in full, with the rest retrieved from reference TRBV11-3 and TRBJ2-2, is EAGVVQSPRYKIIEKKQPVAFWCNPISGHNTLYWYLQNLGQGPELLIRYENEEAVDDSQLPKDRFSAERLKGVDSTLKIQPAELGDSAVYLCASSLVWSPGELFFGEGSRLTVL.

Ten or more counts support this clonotype. This rearrangement joins TRBV11-1 to TRBJ2-7; D is uncertain. Germline CDR1 SGHAT, CDR2 FQDESV (reference sequence). This CDR3 region has 14 residues. Trimming cost V 2 bases and J 0 bases, with 8 bases left between them. The CDR3 DNA reads TGTGCCAGCAGCTTAATGACAAACTCCTACGAGCAGTACTTC. This sequence encodes CASSLMTNSYEQYF. The variable domain in full, completed from reference TRBV11-1 and TRBJ2-7, reads EAEVAQSPRYKITEKSQAVAFWCDPISGHATLYWYRQILGQGPELLVQFQDESVVDDSQLPKDRFSAERLKGVDSTLKIQPAELGDSAMYLCASSLMTNSYEQYFGPGTRLTVT.

The chain recombines TRBV27 with TRBJ1-1, with unresolved D. Germline CDR1 MNHEY, CDR2 SMNVEV (reference sequence). The CDR3 consists of 13 residues. Trimming pared 3 bases from V and 5 bases from J, leaving 10 bases between. The CDR3 here is CASSLSLGTEAFF. CDR3 coding DNA: TGTGCCAGCAGTTTGAGTCTGGGGACTGAAGCTTTCTTT.

This clonotype was detected only once. The chain employs TRBV20-1 and TRBJ2-7; D is perhaps TRBD2 (6 bases). The ends were cut back, 6 bases at V and 3 bases at J, with 15 bases in the middle. The CDR3 has 13 amino acids. CDR1 is DFQATT, CDR2 SNEGSKA, per germline (reference sequence). The CDR3 here is CSAKTGRVYEQYF. The CDR3 DNA follows: TGCAGTGCCAAGACCGGGAGAGTCTACGAGCAGTACTTC.

Comment on this clonotype: A much more abundant neighbour one base away suggests this may be a read error. The chain recombines TRBV7-2 with TRBJ2-1, with D perhaps given as TRBD1 or TRBD2 (6 bases each). CDR3 size: 18 residues. The germline V gene encodes CDR1 SGHTA and CDR2 FQGNSA. Trimming shortened V by 2 bases and J by 3 bases, and 20 bases separated the two germline ends. Here the CDR3 DNA reads TGTGCCAGCAGCTTATCGGTCGGTGTAGAGGGGGGCTACAATGAGCAGTTCTTC. Protein sequence: CASSLSVGVEGGYNEQFF.

This clonotype turned up a few times. CDR3 bases: TGTGCCAGTTGGGGGTATAACAATCAGCCCCAGCATTTT. It codes for CASWGYNNQPQHF. This rearrangement joins TRBV6-2 or TRBV6-3 to TRBJ1-5; D is possibly TRBD1 (5 bases). CDR1 MNHEY and CDR2 SVGEGT come from the germline V gene. The CDR3 is 13 amino acids. V lost 9 bases and J lost 3, with 12 bases in between.

This chain joins TRBV2 and TRBJ2-7, with D unclear. Germline loops: CDR1 SNHLY, CDR2 FYNNEI. V lost 7 bases and J lost 4, with 14 bases in between. The CDR3 has 13 residues. CDR3 in DNA: TGTGCCAGCACGGCAGACCAAACGTACGAGCAGTACTTC. Its protein product is CASTADQTYEQYF. Looking up the rest from reference TRBV2 and TRBJ2-7 gives the full variable domain: EPEVTQTPSHQVTQMGQEVILRCVPISNHLYFYWYRQILGQKVEFLVSFYNNEISEKSEIFDDQFSVERPDGSNFTLKIRSTKLEDSAMYFCASTADQTYEQYFGPGTRLTVT.

The V gene is TRBV20-1, the J gene TRBJ2-3; D may be TRBD2 (6 bases). CDR1 and CDR2 from the germline V gene are DFQATT and SNEGSKA (reference sequence). The CDR3 covers 13 residues. V lost 6 bases, J lost 4 bases, and 14 bases lay in between. The CDR3 DNA is TGCAGTGCCCACCTTTCGGGGGCAGATACGCAGTATTTT. Translated: CSAHLSGADTQYF.

This chain uses TRBV9 with TRBJ2-7, with 10 positions matching TRBD1. The junction had 7 bases not matched to a gene; V was cut back by 3 bases and J by 1 base. Per germline, CDR1 SGDLS and CDR2 YYNGEE. This CDR3 contains 16 residues. Written as DNA, the CDR3 is TGTGCCAGCAGCGCATCCGGGACAGGGGTTTCCTACGAGCAGTACTTC. It yields the protein CASSASGTGVSYEQYF.

V usage is TRBV4-2 and J usage is TRBJ1-4; D ambiguous. The V gene lost 1 base and the J gene lost 6 bases, with 6 bases spanning the gap. The germline V gene encodes CDR1 LGHNA and CDR2 YNFKEQ. This CDR3 contains 13 residues. This chain's CDR3 is CASSQVGDEKLFF. CDR3 in DNA: TGTGCCAGCAGCCAAGTCGGAGATGAAAAACTGTTTTTT.

V usage is TRBV10-3 and J usage is TRBJ1-6; D uncertain. Trimming cost V 7 bases and J 0 bases, with 7 bases left between them. Germline CDR1 reads ENHRY; CDR2 reads SYGVKD. This CDR3 comprises 14 residues. The CDR3 sequence is CAITPNSYNSPLHF. CDR3 coding DNA: TGTGCCATCACGCCAAACTCCTATAATTCACCCCTCCACTTT.

This clonotype was counted only a few times. The chain combines TRBV20-1 with TRBJ2-7; 13 bases are a match to TRBD2. This CDR3 comprises 14 residues. V trimming: 4 bases; J trimming: 5 bases; junction bases outside the gene matches: 5. The germline V gene encodes CDR1 DFQATT and CDR2 SNEGSKA (reference sequence). CDR3 residues: CSATRLAGGHEQYF. The DNA of the CDR3 is TGCAGTGCTACTAGACTAGCGGGAGGTCACGAGCAGTACTTC.

This chain links TRBV20-1 with TRBJ2-3, with 14 bases that match TRBD2. With 2 bases clipped from V and 3 bases from J, the junction kept 7 bases outside the gene matches. Per the germline V gene, CDR1 is DFQATT and CDR2 is SNEGSKA (reference sequence). The CDR3 extends over 17 amino acids. CDR3 loop: CSARNGTSGSITDTQYF. CDR3 nucleotide sequence: TGCAGTGCTAGAAATGGGACTAGCGGGAGTATAACAGATACGCAGTATTTT.

This clonotype was counted a few times. The rearrangement uses TRBV7-9 and TRBJ2-3; no reliable D call. V lost 1 base and J lost 7, with 6 bases in between. The CDR3 covers 12 residues. Germline values: CDR1 SEHNR, CDR2 FQNEAQ (reference sequence). The CDR3 DNA follows: TGTGCCAGCAGCTTAGTCGTGAATACGCAGTATTTT. It codes for CASSLVVNTQYF.

This clonotype came up a few times. This rearrangement joins TRBV27 to TRBJ2-1; TRBD1 matches 10 bases. Germline V lookup: CDR1 MNHEY, CDR2 SMNVEV (reference sequence). The V and J ends lost 2 bases and 10 bases, in that order; junction bases with no gene match: 5. CDR3 length equals 14 residues. CDR3 in amino acids: CASSLKGQGREQFF. CDR3 coding DNA: TGTGCCAGCAGTTTAAAGGGACAGGGGAGAGAGCAGTTCTTC.

This chain joins TRBV20-1 and TRBJ2-1; 13 bases align to TRBD2. The CDR3 runs 14 residues. The V gene's germline CDR1 is DFQATT and CDR2 SNEGSKA (reference sequence). This CDR3 reads CSLDRTSGRGEQFF. The CDR3 DNA reads as TGCAGCCTAGACCGGACTAGCGGGAGAGGTGAGCAGTTCTTC.

This rearrangement joins TRBV6-2 or TRBV6-3 to TRBJ2-3; the match to TRBD2 covers 11 bases. Germline CDR1 reads MNHEY; CDR2 reads SVGEGT. CDR3 length equals 17 residues. V lost 0 bases and J lost 0; bases outside the gene matches: 2. CDR3 DNA: TGTGCCAGCAGTTACTCGACTAGCGGGACTAGCACAGATACGCAGTATTTT. This encodes CASSYSTSGTSTDTQYF.

This clonotype was counted ten times or more. This chain links TRBV3-1 with TRBJ2-5; no reliable D call. CDR1 is LGHDT and CDR2 is YNNKEL in the germline V gene (reference sequence). The V and J ends lost 4 bases and 5 bases respectively, with 14 bases between them. This CDR3 spans 14 amino acids. CDR3 loop: CASSLRARLETQYF. The CDR3 region has the DNA TGTGCCAGCAGCCTCCGGGCTAGGCTGGAGACCCAGTACTTC.